This entry is about one T cell receptor beta chain. Its antigen is unknown. Here immunoSEQ multiplex PCR was the method, and the copy in TCRdb shows in-frame clones only, minus some. This repertoire shows about 59,000 clones, 89% found once; its top ten account for roughly 6.1%. Pooled in the analysis were second doses at about 4 or about 12 weeks. This entry is derived from a study of T cell responses to AZD1222 COVID-19 vaccine. Findings and limits, study-wide: Clonal diversity was possibly underestimated, and the donors were mostly white British, with more females.

This clonotype was sampled from an adult who received the AZD1222 COVID-19 vaccine. This specimen consisted of peripheral blood, obtained 28 days after the second AZD1222 dose.

In DNA form, the CDR3 reads TGTGCCATCCGGGACTATCTCAATGAGCAGTTCTTC. The encoded protein is CAIRDYLNEQFF. The rearrangement links TRBV12-3 or TRBV12-4 to TRBJ2-1; 7 bases line up with TRBD2. This CDR3 is built from 12 residues. The V and J ends lost 10 bases and 6 bases, in that order; junction bases with no gene match: 6.